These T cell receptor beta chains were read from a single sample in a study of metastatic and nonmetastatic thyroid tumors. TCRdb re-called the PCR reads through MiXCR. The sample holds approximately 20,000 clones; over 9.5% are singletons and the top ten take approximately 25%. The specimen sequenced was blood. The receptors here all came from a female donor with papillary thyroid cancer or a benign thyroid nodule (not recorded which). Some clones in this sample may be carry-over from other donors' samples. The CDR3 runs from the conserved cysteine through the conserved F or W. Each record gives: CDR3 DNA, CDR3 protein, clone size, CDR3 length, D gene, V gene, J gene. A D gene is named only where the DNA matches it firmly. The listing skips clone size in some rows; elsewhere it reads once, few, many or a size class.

DNA: TGCGCCAGCAGCACTCTAGGGTCCGCCTACAATGAGCAGTTCTTC
CDR3: CASSTLGSAYNEQFF
size: many
length: 15
D: -
V: TRBV5-1
J: TRBJ2-1

DNA: TGTGCCAGCACCCAACCCGGGGGGAAGGAAAAACTGTTTTTT
CDR3: CASTQPGGKEKLFF
size: many
length: 14
D: -
V: TRBV6-1
J: TRBJ1-4

DNA: TGCAGTGCTATAATCAGCGACAGGGGCTCCTCCTACGAGCAGTACTTC
CDR3: CSAIISDRGSSYEQYF
size: once
length: 16
D: TRBD1
V: TRBV20-1
J: TRBJ2-7

DNA: TGTGCCAGCAGTTACCATGGGGGGGGAGGAAACACCATATATTTT
CDR3: CASSYHGGGGNTIYF
size: medium-sized
length: 15
D: -
V: TRBV6-5
J: TRBJ1-3

DNA: TGTGCCAGCAGTGACTCGACTGACACCGGGGAGCTGTTTTTT
CDR3: CASSDSTDTGELFF
size: few
length: 14
D: -
V: TRBV6-5
J: TRBJ2-2

DNA: TGTGCCAGCTCCCTCCAAAGGGGCGATTCACCCCTCCACTTT
CDR3: CASSLQRGDSPLHF
size: many
length: 14
D: -
V: TRBV18
J: TRBJ1-6

DNA: TGTGCCAGCAGTGAGGAGTACACTGAAGCTTTCTTT
CDR3: CASSEEYTEAFF
size: many
length: 12
D: -
V: TRBV25-1
J: TRBJ1-1

DNA: TGCAGTGCTACCCCAGTTTCCTATGGCTACACCTTC
CDR3: CSATPVSYGYTF
size: few
length: 12
D: -
V: TRBV20-1
J: TRBJ1-2

DNA: TGTGCCAGCAGCTTAGAGTTTCCTGGAACGAGTGAAGCTTTCTTT
CDR3: CASSLEFPGTSEAFF
size: -
length: 15
D: -
V: TRBV11-2
J: TRBJ1-1

DNA: TGTGCCAGCAGCCTAGGCTGGACGAGGGGGGAGCAGTACTTC
CDR3: CASSLGWTRGEQYF
size: many
length: 14
D: -
V: TRBV7-2
J: TRBJ2-7

DNA: TGTGCCATCAGTAACTACGAAACAGATACGCAGTATTTT
CDR3: CAISNYETDTQYF
size: many
length: 13
D: -
V: TRBV10-3
J: TRBJ2-3

DNA: TGTGCCAGCAGTGAGGGGGGTGGAACTGAAGCTTTCTTC
CDR3: CASSEGGGTEAFF
size: -
length: 13
D: -
V: TRBV2
J: TRBJ1-1

DNA: TGTGCCAGCAGTCCGGGACCGAATGAGCAGTTCTTC
CDR3: CASSPGPNEQFF
size: medium-sized
length: 12
D: -
V: TRBV28
J: TRBJ2-1

DNA: TGTGCCAGCAGTGAAAACAGGGGGTTTAATGAAAAACTGTTTTTT
CDR3: CASSENRGFNEKLFF
size: many
length: 15
D: TRBD1
V: TRBV6-1
J: TRBJ1-4

DNA: TGTGCCAGCGGGATCAGAGGCACAGATACGCAGTATTTT
CDR3: CASGIRGTDTQYF
size: many
length: 13
D: -
V: TRBV3-1
J: TRBJ2-3

DNA: TGTGCCACCAGCAGAGTCCCGGCCAACAGGAACTCACCCCTCCACTTT
CDR3: CATSRVPANRNSPLHF
size: medium-sized
length: 16
D: -
V: TRBV15
J: TRBJ1-6

DNA: TGCGCCAGCAGCTCCGGGACAGGGATATACAATGAGCAGTTCTTC
CDR3: CASSSGTGIYNEQFF
size: many
length: 15
D: TRBD1
V: TRBV5-1
J: TRBJ2-1

DNA: TGCGCCAGCAGCCGAGCCGGGACAGGGCAGGGAGGCTACACCTTC
CDR3: CASSRAGTGQGGYTF
size: many
length: 15
D: TRBD1
V: TRBV4-1
J: TRBJ1-2

DNA: TGTGCCAGCAGCCCTCTAACGGTGAACACCGGGGAGCTGTTTTTT
CDR3: CASSPLTVNTGELFF
size: many
length: 15
D: -
V: TRBV3-1
J: TRBJ2-2

DNA: TGTGCCAGCAGTTTACGCCTCGTCTCTGGCTCCTACGAGCAGTACTTC
CDR3: CASSLRLVSGSYEQYF
size: -
length: 16
D: -
V: TRBV28
J: TRBJ2-7

DNA: TGTGCCAGCAAGCAAGGGGGGGGATACGAGCAGTACTTC
CDR3: CASKQGGGYEQYF
size: many
length: 13
D: -
V: TRBV12-3/TRBV12-4
J: TRBJ2-7

DNA: TGTGCCAGCAGTTTATCGTGGGACAGATCCTACGAGCAGTACTTC
CDR3: CASSLSWDRSYEQYF
size: medium-sized
length: 15
D: TRBD1
V: TRBV27
J: TRBJ2-7

DNA: TGTGCCACCAGTGACCCAGGGTCGGGCACCGGGGAGCTGTTTTTT
CDR3: CATSDPGSGTGELFF
size: many
length: 15
D: -
V: TRBV24-1
J: TRBJ2-2